The source of this T cell receptor beta chain is a study of OX40 agonist ivuxolimab in advanced cancers. Overall study: Patients receiving dose escalation had hepatocellular carcinoma, melanoma, renal cell or head and neck cancer. The study, taken as a whole, reports: Clonal expansion by week 6 occurred in CD4+ and CD8+ blood T cells (at 0.1 to 3.0 mg/kg).

With respect to this clone: The antigen remains unidentified.

Assay: immunoSEQ multiplex PCR; the TCRdb copy retains only in-frame clones and omits some. The sample consists of fewer than 80,000 clones, roughly 80% of them appearing once. The CDR3 loop spans 13 amino acids. The germline CDR1 and CDR2 sequences are MDHEN and SYDVKM. Trimming left V 3 bases short and J 7 bases short, with 9 bases between. This sequence was found in an adult with an advanced solid tumor such as melanoma, head and neck, liver or kidney cancer. This chain links TRBV28 with TRBJ1-4; no firm D call. Sequencing used CD4+ or CD8+ T cells sorted from blood, obtained in a trial of the OX40 agonist ivuxolimab. CDR3 sequence: CASSLVGSEKLFF. The DNA for the CDR3 is TGTGCCAGCAGTTTGGTGGGATCTGAAAAACTGTTTTTT.